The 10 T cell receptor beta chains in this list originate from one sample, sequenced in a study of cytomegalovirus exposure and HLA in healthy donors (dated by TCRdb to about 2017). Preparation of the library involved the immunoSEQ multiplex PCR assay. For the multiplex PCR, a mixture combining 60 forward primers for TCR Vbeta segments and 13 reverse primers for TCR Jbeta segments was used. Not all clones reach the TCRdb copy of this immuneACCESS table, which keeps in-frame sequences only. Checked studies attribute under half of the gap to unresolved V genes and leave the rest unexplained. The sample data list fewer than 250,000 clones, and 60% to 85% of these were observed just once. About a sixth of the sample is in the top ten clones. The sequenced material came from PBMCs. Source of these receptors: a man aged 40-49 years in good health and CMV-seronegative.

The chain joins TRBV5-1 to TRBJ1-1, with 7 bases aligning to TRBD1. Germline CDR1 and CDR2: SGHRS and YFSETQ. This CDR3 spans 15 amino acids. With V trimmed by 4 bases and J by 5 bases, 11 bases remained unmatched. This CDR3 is CASSIQKGAGTEAFF. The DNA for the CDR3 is TGCGCCAGCAGCATCCAGAAGGGGGCGGGGACTGAAGCTTTCTTT.

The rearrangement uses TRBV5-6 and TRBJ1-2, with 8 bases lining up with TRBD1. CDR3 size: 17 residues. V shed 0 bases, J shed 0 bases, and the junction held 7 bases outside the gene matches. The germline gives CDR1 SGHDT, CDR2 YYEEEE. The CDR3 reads CASSLAQGALSNYGYTF. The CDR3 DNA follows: TGTGCCAGCAGCTTGGCCCAGGGGGCCCTATCTAACTATGGCTACACCTTC.

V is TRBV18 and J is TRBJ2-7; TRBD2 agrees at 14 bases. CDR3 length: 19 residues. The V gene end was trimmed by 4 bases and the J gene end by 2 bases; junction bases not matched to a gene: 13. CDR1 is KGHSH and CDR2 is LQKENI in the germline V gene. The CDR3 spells CASSLGTSGSVWLPYEQYF. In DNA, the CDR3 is TGTGCCAGCTCACTTGGGACTAGCGGGAGCGTGTGGTTGCCCTACGAGCAGTACTTC.

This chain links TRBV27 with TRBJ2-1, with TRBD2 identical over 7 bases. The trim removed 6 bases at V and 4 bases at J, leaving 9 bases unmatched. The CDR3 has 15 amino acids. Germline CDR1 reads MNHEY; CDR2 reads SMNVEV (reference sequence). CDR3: CASSKPGLLYNEQFF. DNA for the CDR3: TGTGCCAGCAGCAAACCGGGACTATTGTACAATGAGCAGTTCTTC.

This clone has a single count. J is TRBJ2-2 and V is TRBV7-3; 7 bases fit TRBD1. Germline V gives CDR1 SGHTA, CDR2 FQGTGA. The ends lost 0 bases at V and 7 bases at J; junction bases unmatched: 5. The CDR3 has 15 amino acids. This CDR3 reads CASSLTQTGNGELFF. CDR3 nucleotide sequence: TGTGCCAGCAGCTTAACACAGACAGGGAACGGGGAGCTGTTTTTT. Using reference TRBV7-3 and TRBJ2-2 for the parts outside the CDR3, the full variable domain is GAGVSQTPSNKVTEKGKYVELRCDPISGHTALYWYRQSLGQGPEFLIYFQGTGAADDSGLPNDRFFAVRPEGSVSTLKIQRTERGDSAVYLCASSLTQTGNGELFFGEGSRLTVL.

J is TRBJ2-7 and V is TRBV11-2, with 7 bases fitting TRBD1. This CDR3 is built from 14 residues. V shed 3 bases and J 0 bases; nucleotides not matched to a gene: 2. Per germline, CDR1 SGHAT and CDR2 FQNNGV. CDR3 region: CASSLGDSSYEQYF. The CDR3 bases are TGTGCCAGCAGCTTGGGGGACAGCTCCTACGAGCAGTACTTC. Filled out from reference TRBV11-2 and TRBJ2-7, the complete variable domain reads EAGVAQSPRYKIIEKRQSVAFWCNPISGHATLYWYQQILGQGPKLLIQFQNNGVVDDSQLPKDRFSAERLKGVDSTLKIQPAKLEDSAVYLCASSLGDSSYEQYFGPGTRLTVT.

Written as DNA, the CDR3 is TGTGCTAGTGGTTATGTACAGGGACTATTTGGTGAGCAGTTCTTC. It specifies CASGYVQGLFGEQFF. This sequence joins TRBV12-5 and TRBJ2-1, with D possibly matching TRBD2 (7 bases). The V gene lost 4 bases and the J gene lost 9 bases, with 19 bases spanning the gap. The CDR3 totals 15 residues. In germline, CDR1 is LGHNT, CDR2 FRNRAP.

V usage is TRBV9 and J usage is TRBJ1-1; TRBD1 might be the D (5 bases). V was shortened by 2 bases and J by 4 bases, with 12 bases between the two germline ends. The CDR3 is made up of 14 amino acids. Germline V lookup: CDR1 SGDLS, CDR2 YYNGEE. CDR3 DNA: TGTGCCAGCAGCGTGGGCGCAGGGCTCACTGAAGCTTTCTTT. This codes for CASSVGAGLTEAFF.

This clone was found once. The CDR3 nucleotides are TGCGCCAGCAGCCAAGAGACAGGGGACTTTTCGGGGGGCTACACCTTC. Translated, it gives CASSQETGDFSGGYTF. The chain uses TRBV4-3 and TRBJ1-2; 8 nucleotides agree with TRBD1. J lost 8 bases, V lost 0 bases, and 11 bases had no gene match. This CDR3 comprises 16 residues. CDR1 LGHNA and CDR2 YSLEER come from the germline V gene.

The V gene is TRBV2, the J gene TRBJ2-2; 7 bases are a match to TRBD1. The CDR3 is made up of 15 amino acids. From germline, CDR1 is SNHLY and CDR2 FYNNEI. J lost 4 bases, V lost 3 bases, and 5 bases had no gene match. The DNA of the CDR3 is TGTGCCAGCAGTGATAGGAACAGGGGCACCGGGGAGCTGTTTTTT. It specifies CASSDRNRGTGELFF.